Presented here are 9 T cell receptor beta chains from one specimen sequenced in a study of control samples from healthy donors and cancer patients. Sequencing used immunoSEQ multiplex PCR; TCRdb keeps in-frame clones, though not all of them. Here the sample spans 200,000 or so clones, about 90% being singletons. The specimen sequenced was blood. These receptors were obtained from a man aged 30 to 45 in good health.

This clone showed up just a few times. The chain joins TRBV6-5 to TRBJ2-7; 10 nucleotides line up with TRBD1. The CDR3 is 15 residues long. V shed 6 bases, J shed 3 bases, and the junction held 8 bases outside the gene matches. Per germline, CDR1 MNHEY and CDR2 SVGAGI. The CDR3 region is CASSTLDRGHYEQYF. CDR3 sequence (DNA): TGTGCCAGCAGCACTCTCGACAGGGGGCACTACGAGCAGTACTTC.

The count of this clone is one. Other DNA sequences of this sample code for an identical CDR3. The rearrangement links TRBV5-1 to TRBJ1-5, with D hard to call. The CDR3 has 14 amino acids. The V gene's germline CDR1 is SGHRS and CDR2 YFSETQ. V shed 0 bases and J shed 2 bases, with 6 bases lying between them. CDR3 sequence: CASSLDGGNQPQHF. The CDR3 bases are TGCGCCAGCAGCTTGGATGGAGGCAATCAGCCCCAGCATTTT. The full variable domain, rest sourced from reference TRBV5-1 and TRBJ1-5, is KAGVTQTPRYLIKTRGQQVTLSCSPISGHRSVSWYQQTPGQGLQFLFEYFSETQRNKGNFPGRFSGRQFSNSRSEMNVSTLELGDSALYLCASSLDGGNQPQHFGDGTRLSIL.

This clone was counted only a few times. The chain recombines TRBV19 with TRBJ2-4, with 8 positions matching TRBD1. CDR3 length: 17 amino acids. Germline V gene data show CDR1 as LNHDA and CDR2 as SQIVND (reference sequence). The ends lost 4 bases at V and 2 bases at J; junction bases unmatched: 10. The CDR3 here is CASSRAGQGRSKNIQYF. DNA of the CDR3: TGTGCCAGTAGTAGGGCCGGACAGGGACGTTCCAAAAACATTCAGTACTTC.

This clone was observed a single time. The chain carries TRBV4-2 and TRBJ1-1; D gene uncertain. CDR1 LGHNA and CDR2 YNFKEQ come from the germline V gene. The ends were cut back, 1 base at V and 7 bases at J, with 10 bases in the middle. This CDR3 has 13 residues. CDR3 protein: CASSQASGGEAFF. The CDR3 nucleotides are TGTGCCAGCAGCCAAGCCAGTGGTGGTGAAGCTTTCTTT.

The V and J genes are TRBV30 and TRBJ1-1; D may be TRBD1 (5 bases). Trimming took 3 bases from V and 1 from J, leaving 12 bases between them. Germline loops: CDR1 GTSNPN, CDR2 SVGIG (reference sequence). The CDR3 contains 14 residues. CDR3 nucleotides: TGTGCCTGGAGATCCCCAGGGACGAACACTGAAGCTTTCTTT. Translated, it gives CAWRSPGTNTEAFF.

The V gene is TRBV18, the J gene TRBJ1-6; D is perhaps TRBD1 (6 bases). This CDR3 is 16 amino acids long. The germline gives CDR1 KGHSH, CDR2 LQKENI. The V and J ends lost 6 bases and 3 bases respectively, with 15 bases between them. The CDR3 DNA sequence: TGTGCCAGCTCCCGAACGCCGGACAGCTATAATTCACCCCTCCACTTT. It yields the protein CASSRTPDSYNSPLHF.

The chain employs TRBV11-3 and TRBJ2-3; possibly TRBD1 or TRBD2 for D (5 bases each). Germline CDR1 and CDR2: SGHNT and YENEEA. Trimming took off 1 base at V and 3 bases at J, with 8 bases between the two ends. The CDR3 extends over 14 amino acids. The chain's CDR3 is CASSLGWGTDTQYF. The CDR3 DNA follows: TGTGCCAGCAGCTTAGGATGGGGGACAGATACGCAGTATTTT.

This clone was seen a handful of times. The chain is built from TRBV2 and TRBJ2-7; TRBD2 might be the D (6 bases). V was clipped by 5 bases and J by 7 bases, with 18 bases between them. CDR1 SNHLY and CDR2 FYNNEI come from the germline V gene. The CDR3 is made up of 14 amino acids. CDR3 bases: TGTGCCAGCAGTCTTACGACTAGAAAGTGGGAGCAGTACTTC. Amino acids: CASSLTTRKWEQYF.

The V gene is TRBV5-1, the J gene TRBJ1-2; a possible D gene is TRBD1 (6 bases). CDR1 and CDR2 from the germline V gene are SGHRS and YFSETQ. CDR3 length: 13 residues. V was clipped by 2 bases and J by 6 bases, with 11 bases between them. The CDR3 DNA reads TGCGCCAGCAGCTTCATAGGGGGAGATGGCTACACCTTC. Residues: CASSFIGGDGYTF.